This TCR beta chain was recovered during a study of CD8+CD57+ T cells in acquired aplastic anemia. Overall study context: When averaged, DNA from sorted CD4+ and CD8+ cells came to 3 to 3.5 ug. Study-wide findings and caveats: Some 30 shared CD8+ CDR3s appeared highly expressed within patients' immunodominant clones.

This clonotype was seen many times. The antigen is undetermined. For sequencing, patients were chosen who had shown expansion of CD8+CD57+ cells by flow cytometry. By the time of blood sampling, patients had still received no therapy. The template for TCR beta VDJ and CDR3 sequence profiling was genomic DNA. TCRdb analysed the reads with MiXCR anew, one entry per CDR3 protein. Counted here are around 200,000 distinct CDR3 sequences, around 50% occurring once; the ten biggest clones make up around 13%. V lost 0 bases, J lost 5 bases, and 6 bases lay in between. CDR1 and CDR2 from the germline V gene are SGHKS and YYEKEE (reference sequence). The CDR3 contains 13 residues.

Sequencing was done on a sample of sorted CD4+, CD8+, or CD8+CD57+ T cells (not recorded which) from PBMCs. The chain couples TRBV5-5 to TRBJ2-1; D unclear. The receptor was derived from a human donor with aplastic anemia. The CDR3 reads CASSLGSNNEQFF. The CDR3 DNA sequence: TGTGCCAGCAGCTTGGGATCAAACAATGAGCAGTTCTTC.